This TCR beta chain was sequenced during a study of OX40 agonist ivuxolimab in advanced cancers. The wider study: Eligibility rules accepted prior anti-PD-1, anti-PD-L1 or anti-CTLA-4 therapy, and around 43% had some. Study-level results: CD8+ T cells averaged more expanded clones than CD4+. Dosing at 0.1 to 3.0 mg/kg was accompanied by clonal expansion of CD4+ and CD8+ blood T cells by week 6. Not determined was the antigen specificity of the expanded peripheral T cells.

Using immunoSEQ multiplex PCR, the repertoire was profiled, and TCRdb retains in-frame clones only, with some absent. Of 30,000 to 40,000 clones listed, 70% to 85% are singletons. This clone has a single count. Antigen: not known. Trimming pared 0 bases from V and 0 bases from J, leaving 15 bases between. Germline V lookup: CDR1 MGHRA, CDR2 YSYEKL. CDR3 length: 18 amino acids. The sequencing here drew on CD4+ or CD8+ T cells sorted from blood, taken in a trial of the OX40 agonist ivuxolimab. The chain uses TRBV4-1 and TRBJ1-5; D may be TRBD1 (5 bases). The clonotype comes from an adult with an advanced solid tumor such as melanoma, head and neck, liver or kidney cancer. The CDR3 protein is CASSQDWQGTYSNQPQHF. In DNA, the CDR3 is TGCGCCAGCAGCCAAGATTGGCAGGGAACTTATAGCAATCAGCCCCAGCATTTT.